One sample yielded the 29 T cell receptor beta chains listed below, sequenced in a study of cytomegalovirus exposure and HLA in healthy donors. PCR involved 60 Vbeta and 13 Jbeta primers. Sequenced by immunoSEQ multiplex PCR; TCRdb stores in-frame clones only, minus some. The sample lists 110,000 or so clones, under 80% occurring once. Sequencing was done on a sample of PBMCs. The receptors were sampled from a woman in her forties or fifties in good health and CMV-seropositive.

This chain connects TRBV6-1 to TRBJ2-1, with D possibly TRBD2 on 6 matching bases. V lost 5 bases and J lost 2, with 13 bases in between. Germline assignment: CDR1 MNHNS and CDR2 SASEGT. This CDR3 contains 15 residues. CDR3 region: CASSSTSTAYNEQFF. CDR3 DNA sequence: TGTGCCAGCAGTTCCACTAGCACGGCCTACAATGAGCAGTTCTTC.

The chain employs TRBV4-3 and TRBJ1-2, with 9 nucleotides matching TRBD1. Germline CDR1 is LGHNA and CDR2 is YSLEER. V trimming: 5 bases; J trimming: 4 bases; junction bases outside the gene matches: 2. This CDR3 contains 13 residues. DNA for the CDR3: TGCGCCAGCAGCGGACAGGGGAGCTATGGCTACACCTTC. Its translation: CASSGQGSYGYTF.

The chain employs TRBV11-1 and TRBJ2-5; TRBD1 might be the D (6 bases). This CDR3 contains 13 residues. Trimming took 6 bases from V and 4 from J, leaving 12 bases between them. Germline CDR1 is SGHAT and CDR2 is FQDESV (reference sequence). The CDR3 sequence is CASREQGTETQYF. The CDR3 region has the DNA TGTGCCAGCAGGGAACAGGGTACAGAGACCCAGTACTTC.

This clone was picked up a small number of times. The chain's CDR3 is CASSEPSLAASTDTQYF. As DNA, the CDR3 is TGTGCCAGCAGTGAACCGAGTCTAGCGGCTAGCACAGATACGCAGTATTTT. This chain uses TRBV6-1 with TRBJ2-3; 7 nucleotides line up with TRBD2. The CDR3 runs to 17 residues. Germline trimming cut 2 bases from V and 0 bases from J; bases unmatched to any gene: 8. CDR1 and CDR2 from the germline V gene are MNHNS and SASEGT.

This clone was picked up one time. This same CDR3 is encoded by further DNA sequences in the sample. The CDR3 DNA reads TGCGCCAGCAGCTTGGGAGGTCAAGAGACCCAGTACTTC. Translated, it gives CASSLGGQETQYF. The rearrangement uses TRBV5-1 and TRBJ2-5; D gene unclear. Germline V CDR1 and CDR2: SGHRS, YFSETQ. Between the trimmed V and J ends, which lost 0 bases and 2 bases, there was a span of 5 bases. CDR3 size: 13 residues.

This clone was detected once. The rearrangement links TRBV7-8 to TRBJ2-2; TRBD2 matches 14 bases. CDR1 and CDR2 (germline): SGHVS, FQNEAQ. V lost 5 bases and J lost 3; bases outside the gene matches: 8. CDR3 size: 18 residues. The CDR3 loop reads CASSKPGLAGVYTGELFF. The DNA for the CDR3 is TGTGCCAGCAGCAAACCGGGACTAGCGGGAGTGTACACCGGGGAGCTGTTTTTT.

This clone was counted a few times. Germline and junction disagree at one end, which may indicate a read error. The rearrangement joins TRBV7-9 to TRBJ2-3; perhaps TRBD2 as D (5 bases). This CDR3 comprises 14 residues. Germline CDR1 SEHNR, CDR2 FQNEAQ (reference sequence). The CDR3 nucleotides are TGTTCCAGCAGCCTCGGGAAGGGCACAGATACGCAGTATTTT. It is translated as CSSSLGKGTDTQYF.

The CDR3 nucleotides read TGTGCCAGCAGCATCCTTAACAGGGCTTCTGGAAACACCATATATTTT. Translation: CASSILNRASGNTIYF. The chain couples TRBV5-6 to TRBJ1-3; D perhaps matches TRBD1 (6 bases). The CDR3 extends over 16 amino acids. Germline V gene data show CDR1 as SGHDT and CDR2 as YYEEEE. V lost 4 bases to trimming and J lost 1 base, with 15 bases between them.

This clone appeared a few times. J is TRBJ2-3 and V is TRBV15; a weak D match, TRBD2 (6 bases). Germline V gives CDR1 LNHNV, CDR2 YYDKDF (reference sequence). V was pared by 5 bases and J by 2 bases, with 14 bases between. The CDR3 length is 15 residues. The CDR3 protein is CATSEAGSYTDTQYF. Here the CDR3 DNA reads TGTGCCACCAGCGAGGCGGGAAGCTACACAGATACGCAGTATTTT.

The genes are TRBV5-1 and TRBJ1-1; D ambiguous. CDR3 size: 15 residues. Germline CDR1 is SGHRS and CDR2 is YFSETQ. The V and J ends lost 5 bases and 1 base respectively, with 15 bases between them. CDR3 loop: CASRFTTPGNTEAFF. CDR3 sequence (DNA): TGCGCCAGCAGGTTCACCACCCCAGGGAACACTGAAGCTTTCTTT.

The chain uses TRBV9 and TRBJ2-4; 8 bases match TRBD2. The CDR3 is made up of 17 amino acids. CDR1 and CDR2 (germline): SGDLS, YYNGEE. V lost 4 bases, J lost 1 base, and 10 bases stayed unmatched. This CDR3 reads CASSPRGGGTAKNIQYF. The CDR3, as DNA: TGTGCCAGCAGCCCCCGGGGGGGAGGGACGGCCAAAAACATTCAGTACTTC.

About this clone: Since the CDR3 does not end with the conserved phenylalanine or tryptophan, this likely comes from a read error. The V gene is TRBV7-2, the J gene TRBJ2-7; D unresolved. Germline V CDR1 and CDR2: SGHTA, FQGNSA. Trimming cost V 0 bases and J 7 bases, with 4 bases left between them. This CDR3 region has 11 residues. CDR3 coding DNA: TGTGCCAGCAGCTTAGCCCTGGAGCAGTACTCC. The encoded protein is CASSLALEQYS.

This chain uses TRBV2 with TRBJ2-7; TRBD2 agrees at 9 bases. V lost 8 bases and J lost 6; bases outside the gene matches: 17. CDR1 is SNHLY and CDR2 is FYNNEI in the germline V gene. This CDR3 contains 16 residues. In DNA, the CDR3 is TGTGCCAGCTCTACAAGGGGCGGGAGGGATTTCTCCGAGCAGTACTTC. This translates into CASSTRGGRDFSEQYF.

The chain carries TRBV9 and TRBJ1-5; the D gene is possibly TRBD1 (6 bases). The CDR3 loop spans 14 amino acids. V lost 4 bases, J lost 7 bases, and 15 bases lay in between. Germline loops: CDR1 SGDLS, CDR2 YYNGEE. The CDR3 reads CASSPLSGGQPQHF. The CDR3 nucleotides read TGTGCCAGCAGCCCTCTTTCGGGGGGCCAGCCCCAGCATTTT.

The rearrangement uses TRBV27 and TRBJ1-6, with TRBD1 matching over 12 bases. The CDR3 has 17 amino acids. The V segment lost 6 bases and the J segment 5 bases; nucleotides outside the gene matches: 8. Germline CDR1 MNHEY, CDR2 SMNVEV (reference sequence). The DNA for the CDR3 is TGTGCCAGCAGACGGGACAGGGGGCTTCAGGATAATTCACCCCTCCACTTT. Its translation: CASRRDRGLQDNSPLHF.

The V gene is TRBV4-3, the J gene TRBJ2-7, with 7 bases lining up with TRBD2. This CDR3 spans 16 amino acids. Losses at the gene ends were 0 bases for V and 2 bases for J; bases not matched to a gene: 7. The germline V gene has CDR1 LGHNA and CDR2 YSLEER. The CDR3 DNA reads TGCGCCAGCAGCCAAGATTTAGCGGGCGGTCCCTACGAGCAGTACTTC. This encodes CASSQDLAGGPYEQYF.

A note on this clone: One junction end does not reproduce the germline sequence, and a read error may be involved. The chain carries TRBV7-9 and TRBJ1-2; 7 nucleotides align to TRBD1. The CDR3 spans 12 residues. Germline values: CDR1 SEHNR, CDR2 FQNEAQ (reference sequence). The CDR3 loop is CSSSPGQRGYTF. The CDR3 bases are TGTTCCAGCAGCCCGGGACAGCGTGGCTACACCTTC.

The gene calls are TRBV6-5 and TRBJ2-4; a possible D gene is TRBD1 (6 bases). The V gene lost 4 bases and the J gene lost 1 base, with 14 bases spanning the gap. Germline CDR1 and CDR2: MNHEY and SVGAGI. The CDR3 is 16 amino acids. This CDR3 is CASSSTGLGAKNIQYF. The CDR3 DNA reads TGTGCCAGCAGTTCAACAGGGTTAGGCGCCAAAAACATTCAGTACTTC.

The chain combines TRBV7-8 with TRBJ2-7; D gene uncertain. The length of the CDR3 is 14 residues. From germline, CDR1 is SGHVS and CDR2 FQNEAQ. V gave up 4 bases and J gave up 3 bases, with 13 bases separating them. The CDR3 loop reads CASSWSAAHYEQYF. DNA for the CDR3: TGTGCCAGCAGCTGGAGCGCCGCGCACTACGAGCAGTACTTC.

The chain is built from TRBV5-6 and TRBJ2-7; TRBD1 matches at 7 bases. V gave up 4 bases and J gave up 6 bases; unmatched junction bases: 10. This CDR3 has 14 amino acids. The germline CDR1 and CDR2 sequences are SGHDT and YYEEEE. CDR3: CASSGQTGSGEQYF. CDR3 nucleotides: TGTGCCAGCAGCGGCCAGACAGGGTCGGGCGAGCAGTACTTC.

The chain employs TRBV7-8 and TRBJ2-5; D gene uncertain. CDR3 length equals 13 residues. Trimming took 7 bases from V and 0 from J, leaving 9 bases between them. CDR1 is SGHVS and CDR2 is FQNEAQ in the germline V gene. The CDR3 loop reads CASTRLDQETQYF. CDR3 sequence (DNA): TGTGCCAGCACAAGGCTAGACCAAGAGACCCAGTACTTC.

This chain connects TRBV2 to TRBJ1-2, with no clear D. The germline V gene has CDR1 SNHLY and CDR2 FYNNEI. The CDR3 is 12 residues long. The V end was cut by 3 bases, the J end by 5 bases, with 7 bases between. CDR3: CASSEEGYGYTF. For the CDR3, the DNA is TGTGCCAGCAGTGAGGAGGGTTATGGCTACACCTTC.

The chain couples TRBV7-6 to TRBJ1-2, with D perhaps TRBD1 (6 bases). V was trimmed by 2 bases and J by 0 bases, leaving 13 bases between them. The germline V gene has CDR1 SGHVS and CDR2 FNYEAQ. This CDR3 region has 16 residues. DNA of the CDR3: TGTGCCAGCAGCTTAAATGACAGGACTTCTAACTATGGCTACACCTTC. Protein sequence: CASSLNDRTSNYGYTF. The whole variable domain, remainder taken from reference TRBV7-6 and TRBJ1-2, is GAGVSQSPRYKVTKRGQDVALRCDPISGHVSLYWYRQALGQGPEFLTYFNYEAQQDKSGLPNDRFSAERPEGSISTLTIQRTEQRDSAMYRCASSLNDRTSNYGYTFGSGTRLTVV.

The chain recombines TRBV5-1 with TRBJ2-3, with 12 bases fitting TRBD2. The length of the CDR3 is 16 residues. Germline CDR1 reads SGHRS; CDR2 reads YFSETQ. With 4 bases clipped from V and 5 bases from J, the junction kept 8 bases outside the gene matches. The CDR3 protein is CASSGETTSGGDTQYF. The DNA for the CDR3 is TGCGCCAGCAGCGGGGAGACGACTAGCGGGGGAGATACGCAGTATTTT.

The chain has TRBV15 and TRBJ1-2; 9 bases align to TRBD1. The CDR3 runs 15 residues. The V segment lost 3 bases and the J segment 4 bases; nucleotides outside the gene matches: 6. Germline V lookup: CDR1 LNHNV, CDR2 YYDKDF (reference sequence). The chain's CDR3 is CATSSAGTGIYGYTF. In DNA, the CDR3 is TGTGCCACCAGCAGTGCCGGGACAGGGATCTATGGCTACACCTTC.

V is TRBV9 and J is TRBJ2-7; D possibly corresponds to TRBD2 (5 bases). This CDR3 contains 14 residues. Germline CDR1 reads SGDLS; CDR2 reads YYNGEE. The V and J ends lost 2 bases and 0 bases respectively, with 9 bases between them. The CDR3 bases are TGTGCCAGCAGCGTTGGACTCAGCTCCTACGAGCAGTACTTC. It yields the protein CASSVGLSSYEQYF.

CDR3 region: CASSLGDFQETQYF. The CDR3, as DNA: TGCGCCAGCAGCTTGGGGGACTTCCAAGAGACCCAGTACTTC. The chain carries TRBV5-1 and TRBJ2-5, with D perhaps TRBD2 (6 bases). V dropped 0 bases and J dropped 1 base, with 7 bases sitting between them. Germline V gene sequence: CDR1 SGHRS, CDR2 YFSETQ. The length of the CDR3 is 14 residues.

The rearrangement uses TRBV28 and TRBJ2-5, with D unresolved. Per the germline V gene, CDR1 is MDHEN and CDR2 is SYDVKM. Deletions cut 6 bases from V and 2 bases from J, with 4 bases between. This CDR3 spans 11 amino acids. The CDR3 region is CASRTQETQYF. In DNA, the CDR3 is TGTGCCAGCAGAACACAAGAGACCCAGTACTTC.

The rearrangement joins TRBV10-3 to TRBJ2-7; TRBD2 agrees at 8 bases. V lost 4 bases to trimming and J lost 1 base; unmatched junction nucleotides: 3. The CDR3 extends over 14 amino acids. Germline CDR1 is ENHRY and CDR2 is SYGVKD. The CDR3 is CAISVGGGSYEQYF. CDR3 DNA: TGTGCCATCAGTGTCGGGGGGGGGTCCTACGAGCAGTACTTC.